This T cell receptor beta chain originates from a study of T cells in Graves' hyperthyroidism and ophthalmopathy. CDR3 size: 11 residues. The V gene lost 4 bases and the J gene lost 3 bases, with 7 bases spanning the gap. Germline V lookup: CDR1 DFQATT, CDR2 SNEGSKA (reference sequence). This clonotype was found many times. As yet, its antigen is unknown. Together with thyroid ultrasound, orbital computed tomography, serum thyroxine and TRAb, clinical symptoms were used for diagnoses. PBMCs were obtained from about 9.9 ml fresh peripheral blood. What was amplified from RNA transcripts were TCR beta CDR3 regions. The HTBI set primed first-round TCR CDR3 RT-PCR. TCRdb reanalysed the multiplex PCR reads using MiXCR and keeps one entry per CDR3 protein. The data hold around 350,000 distinct CDR3 sequences, with over 15% observed a single time. Study-wide results and limits: Most thyroid clonotypes with frequency above 0.001 were detected in blood.

The sequence came from a woman aged 18-30 years with Graves' hyperthyroidism. Specimen: blood. The chain combines TRBV20-1 with TRBJ2-7, with D hard to call. Here the CDR3 reads CSAKLDYEQYF. The CDR3 DNA is TGCAGTGCTAAGCTCGACTACGAGCAGTACTTC.